In its sample, the clone carrying this TCR beta chain was seen once. The junction had 7 bases not matched to a gene; V was cut back by 5 bases and J by 4 bases. Germline V gives CDR1 MNHEY, CDR2 SVGAGI. This CDR3 is 14 amino acids long. Authors' processing steps: Amplification from reference gene primers served as the basis for estimated nucleated cell counts. Repertoires were generated with immunoSEQ multiplex PCR, while TCRdb's copy carries only in-frame clones and drops some. That table furnishes V, J and clone size, whereas the DNA furnished D and trimming. Of roughly 73,000 clones in the sample, about 88% are singletons; the top ten hold around 2.8%. The data were obtained in a study of blood T cell repertoires in COVID-19.

The TCR comes from an older man with active or convalescent COVID-19. The chain is built from TRBV6-5 and TRBJ1-2; 7 nucleotides agree with TRBD1. Sequenced material: peripheral blood. The CDR3 sequence: CASSLDRILYGYTF. DNA for the CDR3: TGTGCCAGCAGTCTGGACAGGATTCTCTATGGCTACACCTTC.